A single T cell receptor (beta chain) is shown here with its context. The target antigen is unknown. These data are taken from a study of shared clonotypes between healthy human individuals. Study-wide results and limits: Across a handful of donors, naive CD4 shared roughly 5.1%, naive CD8 more than 3%, memory CD4 about 2.4%, memory CD8 roughly 0.37%. In the sorted subsets, rarefaction showed sequencing was incomplete despite large depth.

The CDR3 is 15 amino acids. CDR1 and CDR2 (germline): MDHEN, SYDVKM. The V gene lost 8 bases and the J gene lost 0 bases, with 11 bases spanning the gap. Clones were sequenced by immunoSEQ multiplex PCR, and TCRdb holds only the in-frame ones, with some missing. The sample carries under 1,900,000 clones, 98% recorded once. V and J are TRBV28 and TRBJ2-6; D is unresolved. Sequenced: naive CD4+ T cells sorted from blood. This sample's subset: CD45RA+ positively selected. This receptor was taken from a man aged 25 to 45 in good health. Written as DNA, the CDR3 is TGTGCCAGCGGTATTGGAATCTCTGGGGCCAACGTCCTGACTTTC. Translation gives CASGIGISGANVLTF.